This TCR beta chain appears in the sequencing data of a study of blood T cell repertoires in COVID-19. For the study at large: T cells, B-cell-depleted T cells, or PBMCs provided the cDNA or gDNA that served as material.

Deletions cut 1 base from V and 1 base from J, with 3 bases between. CDR1 is SGHNT and CDR2 is YYREEE in the germline V gene (reference sequence). The CDR3 has 12 amino acids. As processed by the authors: The authors estimated nucleated cell counts from reference gene primer amplification. Method: immunoSEQ multiplex PCR; TCRdb's copy keeps in-frame clones and lacks some. D and trimming were read from the DNA, whereas the V and J calls and clone size are those reported in that table. The sample has 50,000 to 80,000 clones; under 90% are singletons. The chain couples TRBV5-4 to TRBJ2-7; D ambiguous. The sample consisted of peripheral blood. This TCR was sampled from a man aged 60 to 69 with acute or convalescent COVID-19. The CDR3 is CASSLRSYEQYF. CDR3 nucleotide sequence: TGTGCCAGCAGCTTGCGTTCCTACGAGCAGTACTTC. Drawing the rest from reference TRBV5-4 and TRBJ2-7, the complete variable domain is ETGVTQSPTHLIKTRGQQVTLRCSSQSGHNTVSWYQQALGQGPQFIFQYYREEENGRGNFPPRFSGLQFPNYSSELNVNALELDDSALYLCASSLRSYEQYFGPGTRLTVT.